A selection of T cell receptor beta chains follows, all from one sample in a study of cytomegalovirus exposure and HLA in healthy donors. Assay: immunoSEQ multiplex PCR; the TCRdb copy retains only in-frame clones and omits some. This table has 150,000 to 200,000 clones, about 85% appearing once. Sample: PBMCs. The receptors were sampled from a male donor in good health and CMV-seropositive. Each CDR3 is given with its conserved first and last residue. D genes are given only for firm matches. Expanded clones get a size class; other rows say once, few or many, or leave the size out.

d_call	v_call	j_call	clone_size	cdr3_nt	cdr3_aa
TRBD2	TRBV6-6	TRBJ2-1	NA	TGTGCCGGGGGACTAGCGGGAGGAAATGAGCAGTTCTTC	CAGGLAGGNEQFF
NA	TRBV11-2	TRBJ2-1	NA	TGTGCCAGCACCCCCGGTTATGAGCAGTTCTTC	CASTPGYEQFF
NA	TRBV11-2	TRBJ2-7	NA	TGTGCCAGCAGCTTACGGGACGGGAGCATCTACGAGCAGTACTTC	CASSLRDGSIYEQYF
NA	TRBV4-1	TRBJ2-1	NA	TGCGCCAGCAGCCGTTCTGGGCCCCTTCAGAATGAGCAGTTCTTC	CASSRSGPLQNEQFF
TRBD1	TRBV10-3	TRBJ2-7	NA	TGTGCCATCAGTGAGTGGGACAGGGGCTCCTACGAGCAGTACTTC	CAISEWDRGSYEQYF
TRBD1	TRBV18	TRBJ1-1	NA	TGTGCCAGCTCACCATCGGACAGGGGAGGGGTCACTGAAGCTTTCTTT	CASSPSDRGGVTEAFF
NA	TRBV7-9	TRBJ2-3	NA	TGTTCCAGCACCTCGGGTCAGCTCTACACAGATACGCAGTATTTT	CSSTSGQLYTDTQYF
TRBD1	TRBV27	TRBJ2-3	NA	TGTGCCAGCAAACCGGGACAGGGGACAGATACGCAGTATTTT	CASKPGQGTDTQYF
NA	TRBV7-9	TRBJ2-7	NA	TGTGCCAGCAGCTTACCAGGGGACGAGCAGTACTTC	CASSLPGDEQYF
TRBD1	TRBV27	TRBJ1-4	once	TGTGCCAGCAGGGACAGGATAAATGAAAAACTGTTTTTT	CASRDRINEKLFF
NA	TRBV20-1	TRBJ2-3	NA	TGCAGTGCTAGGCCACAAGATACGCAGTATTTT	CSARPQDTQYF
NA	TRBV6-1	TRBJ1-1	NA	TGTGCCAGCAGCCGCGCTGAAGCTTTCTTT	CASSRAEAFF
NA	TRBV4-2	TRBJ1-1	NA	TGTGCCAGCAGCCCCAGGGGAGAGAACACTGAAGCTTTCTTT	CASSPRGENTEAFF
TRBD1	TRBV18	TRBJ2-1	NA	TGTGCCAGCTCACCACCGAGGGGACAGGGGATTAGCAATGAGCAGTTCTTC	CASSPPRGQGISNEQFF
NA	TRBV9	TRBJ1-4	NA	TGTGCCAGCAGCGTAGGTCATAGTAATGAAAAACTGTTTTTT	CASSVGHSNEKLFF
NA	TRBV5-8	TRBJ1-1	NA	TGTGCCAGCAGCTTGGATAGGGGATTCAACACTGAAGCTTTCTTT	CASSLDRGFNTEAFF
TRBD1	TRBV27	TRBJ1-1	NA	TGTGCCAGCAGTCTCACGCGGACAGGGACTGAAGCTTTCTTT	CASSLTRTGTEAFF
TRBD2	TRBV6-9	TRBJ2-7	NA	TGTGCCAGCAGTTACCGGCGGGAGGGCCTCCACGAGCAGTACTTC	CASSYRREGLHEQYF
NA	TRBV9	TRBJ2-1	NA	TGTGCCAGCAGCTACTCGACAGGGGCATGGTCTAGCGGGACGGACAATGAGCAGTTCTTC	CASSYSTGAWSSGTDNEQFF
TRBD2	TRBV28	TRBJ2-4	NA	TGTGCCAGCCGCGGCGGGAGTAGGTCCAAAAACATTCAGTACTTC	CASRGGSRSKNIQYF